A selection of T cell receptor beta chains follows, all from one sample in a study of identical twins' blood T cells. Using its own MiXCR run on the 5' RACE reads, TCRdb lists one record per CDR3 protein. The data show roughly 340,000 distinct CDR3 sequences, 28% seen once. The sample taken for sequencing was PBMCs. The receptors originated from a woman aged 18-49 years in good health. Both conserved end residues are part of each CDR3. D genes are given only for firm matches. Only part of the rows carry a size: once, few, many, or a class if the clone is expanded.

TGTGCCACCAGCAGAGACCGAAATCAGCCCCAGCATTTT	CATSRDRNQPQHF	NA	NA	TRBV15	TRBJ1-5
TGTGCCAGCAGTTTTTCCAGGGGCATGAACACTGAAGCTTTCTTT	CASSFSRGMNTEAFF	NA	many	TRBV27	TRBJ1-1
TGTGCCAGTAGCGCCGGGGTCGGGAACACTGAAGCTTTCTTT	CASSAGVGNTEAFF	NA	few	TRBV19	TRBJ1-1
TGCAGTGTTAGTCTAGGGGTTTGGGAGCAGTTCTTC	CSVSLGVWEQFF	NA	NA	TRBV20-1	TRBJ2-1
TGTGCCAGCAGCCGGCGGGGGGTGGCTTCAGAAGCTTTCTTT	CASSRRGVASEAFF	NA	few	TRBV3-1	TRBJ1-1
TGTGCCAGCAGCTTGGACCTATCGAGGGGAAATGAAAAACTGTTTTTT	CASSLDLSRGNEKLFF	NA	few	TRBV5-5	TRBJ1-4
TGCAGTGCCGGCGAAGGGGATACGCAGTGTTTT	CSAGEGDTQCF	NA	NA	TRBV20-1	TRBJ2-3
TGTGCCAGCAGCTTAGTGGCTAGCCCCGACAATGAGCAGTTCTTC	CASSLVASPDNEQFF	NA	NA	TRBV11-3	TRBJ2-1
TGTGCCAGCAGCTTCACAGGACCCACCGGGGAGCTGTTTTTT	CASSFTGPTGELFF	NA	NA	TRBV7-3	TRBJ2-2
TGCAGCGTTGTCTCGGGCGAGGATGGCTACACCTTC	CSVVSGEDGYTF	NA	NA	TRBV29-1	TRBJ1-2
TGCGCCAGCAGCACCCCCCAGGGAGGAAGGGGAACTGAAGCTTTCTTT	CASSTPQGGRGTEAFF	NA	few	TRBV4-1	TRBJ1-1
TGTGCCAGCAGCTTAGTTTATTCCTCAGTGGAGGAGACCCAGTACTTC	CASSLVYSSVEETQYF	NA	NA	TRBV7-9	TRBJ2-5
TGCAGTTGTGTTGACAGGCCTCCGAACACTGAAGCTTTCTTT	CSCVDRPPNTEAFF	NA	few	TRBV29-1	TRBJ1-1
TGCAGCGTTGATGTGCTAGGGGATACGCAGTATTTT	CSVDVLGDTQYF	NA	NA	TRBV29-1	TRBJ2-3
TGTGCCAGTAGTATGCTTACTTGGGACGCCGGGGAGCTGTTTTTT	CASSMLTWDAGELFF	NA	NA	TRBV19	TRBJ2-2